Below, 12 T cell receptor beta chains from the same sample are listed, as sequenced in a study of cytomegalovirus exposure and HLA in healthy donors. The PCR used 60 Vbeta and 13 Jbeta primers. TCRdb keeps only in-frame clones here, not all; method: immunoSEQ multiplex PCR. The repertoire holds 150,000 or so clones, roughly four fifths seen once, with approximately 1.5% in the top ten. Sequencing was done on a sample of PBMCs. The receptors stem from a man between 35 and 55 years old in good health and CMV-seronegative.

The CDR3: CASSLRGQPQHF. CDR3 in DNA: TGTGCCAGCTCCCTCAGGGGTCAGCCCCAGCATTTT. This chain connects TRBV18 to TRBJ1-5; D possibly corresponds to TRBD1 (6 bases). The V and J ends lost 6 bases and 6 bases respectively, with 9 bases between them. There are 12 residues in the CDR3. CDR1 and CDR2 from the germline V gene are KGHSH and LQKENI.

This chain links TRBV13 with TRBJ1-5; 12 bases agree with TRBD1. The V gene's germline CDR1 is PRHDT and CDR2 FYEKMQ (reference sequence). The CDR3 consists of 15 residues. The ends lost 3 bases at V and 6 bases at J; junction bases unmatched: 3. DNA for the CDR3: TGTGCCAGCAGCTTCGGGACAGGGGGCGGTCAGCCCCAGCATTTT. Its translation: CASSFGTGGGQPQHF.

This clone was detected only a few times. The V call is TRBV28, the J call TRBJ1-1; D call uncertain. Germline CDR1 MDHEN, CDR2 SYDVKM. V was cut by 6 bases and J by 5 bases, with 13 bases left in between. CDR3 length: 13 residues. CDR3 sequence: CASSRSQRTEAFF. The CDR3 DNA reads TGTGCCAGCAGCCGTAGCCAGAGGACTGAAGCTTTCTTT.

The V gene is TRBV19, the J gene TRBJ2-5; D gene ambiguous. The germline CDR1 and CDR2 sequences are LNHDA and SQIVND (reference sequence). Trimming took off 7 bases at V and 1 base at J, with 13 bases between the two ends. The CDR3 runs to 14 residues. The CDR3 loop is CASTSRGTQETQYF. CDR3 sequence (DNA): TGTGCCAGTACATCTAGAGGCACCCAAGAGACCCAGTACTTC.

This rearrangement joins TRBV6-5 to TRBJ2-4, with D possibly TRBD2 on 5 matching bases. The V end was cut by 4 bases, the J end by 3 bases, with 10 bases between. Germline V CDR1 and CDR2: MNHEY, SVGAGI. This CDR3 comprises 14 residues. The DNA of the CDR3 is TGTGCCAGCAGTTCGGACGGAGGCAAAAACATTCAGTACTTC. Translated, it gives CASSSDGGKNIQYF.

The chain joins TRBV5-1 to TRBJ1-1, with D perhaps TRBD1 (6 bases). The CDR3 totals 14 residues. The germline V gene encodes CDR1 SGHRS and CDR2 YFSETQ. V lost 4 bases and J lost 7, with 17 bases in between. As DNA, the CDR3 is TGCGCCAGCAGCCCGGATCAGGGGCGGATTGAAGCTTTCTTT. Translated, it gives CASSPDQGRIEAFF.

This chain connects TRBV4-2 to TRBJ1-1; no firm D call. The CDR3 extends over 11 amino acids. The germline V gene encodes CDR1 LGHNA and CDR2 YNFKEQ. Trimming removed 1 base from V and 7 bases from J, with 4 bases in between. CDR3 sequence (DNA): TGTGCCAGCAGCCAAGGAGGTGAAGCTTTCTTT. Its protein product is CASSQGGEAFF.

The chain carries TRBV28 and TRBJ2-5; TRBD1 is a possible D gene (6 bases). This CDR3 region has 15 residues. Looked up from germline, CDR1 is MDHEN and CDR2 is SYDVKM. V gave up 0 bases and J gave up 5 bases, with 13 bases separating them. DNA for the CDR3: TGTGCCAGCAGTTTATGGCAGGGGTCTGCTGAGACCCAGTACTTC. The encoded protein is CASSLWQGSAETQYF.

This sequence joins TRBV15 and TRBJ2-7; a weak D match, TRBD2 (5 bases). The CDR3 runs to 13 residues. Germline loops: CDR1 LNHNV, CDR2 YYDKDF (reference sequence). The ends were cut back, 1 base at V and 3 bases at J, with 7 bases in the middle. The CDR3 sequence: CATSRGRDYEQYF. CDR3 coding DNA: TGTGCCACCAGCAGAGGACGGGACTACGAGCAGTACTTC.

This chain uses TRBV4-2 with TRBJ2-1, with D possibly being TRBD2 (5 bases). Trimming removed 1 base at V and 6 bases at J, with 22 bases between. Germline-derived CDR1 and CDR2 are LGHNA and YNFKEQ. The CDR3 has 18 residues. The CDR3 loop reads CASSQVSGSGGGLNEQFF. The CDR3 DNA reads TGTGCCAGCAGCCAAGTATCGGGCAGCGGAGGTGGTCTCAATGAGCAGTTCTTC.

This chain joins TRBV7-9 and TRBJ2-4; D not certain. Trimming removed 4 bases at V and 9 bases at J, with 19 bases between. From germline, CDR1 is SEHNR and CDR2 FQNEAQ (reference sequence). The CDR3 has 15 amino acids. The CDR3 region is CASSSPYPPRGIQYF. Written as DNA, the CDR3 is TGTGCCAGCAGCTCCCCCTATCCCCCCCGTGGCATTCAGTACTTC.

The chain couples TRBV2 to TRBJ1-1; D gene ambiguous. Germline lookup yields CDR1 SNHLY and CDR2 FYNNEI. The V end was cut by 6 bases, the J end by 7 bases, with 9 bases between. The CDR3 spans 11 residues. Here the CDR3 DNA reads TGTGCCAGCAGCCCGCGAGGTGAAGCTTTCTTT. It translates to CASSPRGEAFF.